Listed here are 16 T cell receptor beta chains from one sample, sequenced in a study of cytomegalovirus exposure and HLA in healthy donors. The study ran its PCR with 60 Vbeta and 13 Jbeta primers. Clones were sequenced by immunoSEQ multiplex PCR, and TCRdb holds only the in-frame ones, with some missing. The data show some 130,000 clones, 80% seen once. The sequencing input was PBMCs. The receptors stem from a man aged 30 to 45 in good health and CMV-seronegative.

This chain links TRBV27 with TRBJ2-1; D not certain. V was cut by 3 bases and J by 0 bases, with 9 bases left in between. There are 15 residues in the CDR3. CDR1 and CDR2 (germline): MNHEY, SMNVEV (reference sequence). CDR3 region: CASSLWARSYNEQFF. The CDR3, as DNA: TGTGCCAGCAGTTTGTGGGCCCGCTCCTACAATGAGCAGTTCTTC.

V usage is TRBV7-2 and J usage is TRBJ2-7; 7 positions match TRBD2. The trim removed 3 bases at V and 0 bases at J, leaving 5 bases unmatched. CDR3 length equals 15 residues. Germline V gene sequence: CDR1 SGHTA, CDR2 FQGNSA. Written as DNA, the CDR3 is TGTGCCAGCAGCTTCCCTACTAGCGCCTCCTACGAGCAGTACTTC. As protein: CASSFPTSASYEQYF.

The J gene is TRBJ2-1, the V gene TRBV5-1; 10 nucleotides agree with TRBD2. The germline gives CDR1 SGHRS, CDR2 YFSETQ. Trimming removed 3 bases from V and 3 bases from J; junction bases left unmatched: 12. CDR3 length: 18 amino acids. The CDR3 sequence: CASSSWTSGPPGYNEQFF. The CDR3 nucleotides are TGCGCCAGCAGCTCCTGGACTAGCGGCCCACCCGGCTACAATGAGCAGTTCTTC.

The rearrangement joins TRBV29-1 to TRBJ2-2, with TRBD2 matching 13 bases. Unmatched junction bases numbered 5, after V lost 2 bases and J lost 2 bases. Germline V gene lookup returns CDR1 SQVTM and CDR2 ANQGSEA. The CDR3 is made up of 17 amino acids. The CDR3 spells CSVERGLAGFNTGELFF. The CDR3 region has the DNA TGCAGCGTTGAACGGGGACTAGCGGGGTTTAACACCGGGGAGCTGTTTTTT.

This chain connects TRBV6-5 to TRBJ2-3; weak D call: TRBD1 (5 bases). The germline V and J ends were trimmed by 2 bases and 4 bases, with 16 bases remaining between them. In germline, CDR1 is MNHEY, CDR2 SVGAGI. This CDR3 has 16 amino acids. The chain's CDR3 is CASSYLGAGNADTQYF. The CDR3, as DNA: TGTGCCAGCAGTTACCTGGGTGCAGGGAATGCAGATACGCAGTATTTT.

V and J are TRBV28 and TRBJ2-7; 7 bases match TRBD2. CDR3 length equals 16 residues. V gave up 6 bases and J gave up 0 bases; unmatched junction bases: 11. Germline values: CDR1 MDHEN, CDR2 SYDVKM. CDR3 residues: CASSASSGGISYEQYF. CDR3 bases: TGTGCCAGCAGCGCTTCTAGCGGCGGCATCTCCTACGAGCAGTACTTC.

This sequence joins TRBV7-9 and TRBJ1-5; no clear D. V lost 5 bases to trimming and J lost 0 bases, with 11 bases between them. The germline gives CDR1 SEHNR, CDR2 FQNEAQ (reference sequence). The CDR3 is 15 amino acids. CDR3 loop: CASSLGGNSNQPQHF. The CDR3 DNA sequence: TGTGCCAGCAGCCTAGGAGGGAATAGCAATCAGCCCCAGCATTTT.

The J gene is TRBJ1-5, the V gene TRBV27; 11 bases agree with TRBD1. CDR3 length: 17 amino acids. V lost 6 bases, J lost 1 base, and 8 bases stayed unmatched. From germline, CDR1 is MNHEY and CDR2 SMNVEV (reference sequence). The DNA for the CDR3 is TGTGCCAGCAGATCAAGGACAGGGGGCGTAAGCAATCAGCCCCAGCATTTT. This encodes CASRSRTGGVSNQPQHF.

This chain joins TRBV28 and TRBJ1-1, with D possibly being TRBD1 (6 bases). Germline loops: CDR1 MDHEN, CDR2 SYDVKM. Deletions cut 5 bases from V and 1 base from J, with 14 bases between. CDR3 size: 15 residues. The CDR3: CASSPQGRPNTEAFF. DNA of the CDR3: TGTGCCAGCAGTCCGCAGGGGCGACCGAACACTGAAGCTTTCTTT.

The chain carries TRBV19 and TRBJ2-5; 10 bases map to TRBD2. CDR1 is LNHDA, CDR2 SQIVND, per germline (reference sequence). J gave up 5 bases and V 6 bases, and 12 bases lay outside the gene matches. The CDR3 sequence is 16 residues long. The CDR3 is CASSGTSEPDKETQYF. The CDR3 nucleotides are TGTGCCAGTAGCGGGACTAGCGAGCCCGATAAGGAGACCCAGTACTTC.

This chain joins TRBV6-5 and TRBJ1-1, with D tentatively TRBD1 (6 bases). Germline CDR1 is MNHEY and CDR2 is SVGAGI. The CDR3 covers 12 residues. The V end was cut by 5 bases, the J end by 10 bases, with 14 bases between. DNA of the CDR3: TGTGCCAGCAGTCCTTACAGGGTCCCAGCTTTCTTT. This encodes CASSPYRVPAFF.

This sequence joins TRBV13 and TRBJ2-1, with 9 nucleotides matching TRBD2. V dropped 4 bases and J dropped 6; count of bases not matched to a gene: 4. CDR1 PRHDT and CDR2 FYEKMQ come from the germline V gene (reference sequence). The CDR3 is 14 residues long. The CDR3 region is CASSSGTSINEQFF. The CDR3 nucleotides read TGTGCCAGCAGCTCCGGGACTAGCATCAATGAGCAGTTCTTC.

The chain recombines TRBV7-2 with TRBJ1-2; no firm D call. V shed 5 bases and J shed 3 bases, with 16 bases lying between them. The CDR3 consists of 15 residues. Germline CDR1 SGHTA, CDR2 FQGNSA. The CDR3: CASSPGTDAYYGYTF. Written as DNA, the CDR3 is TGTGCCAGCAGCCCCGGAACAGACGCTTACTATGGCTACACCTTC.

CDR3 amino acids: CASSPMGGYGYTF. Written as DNA, the CDR3 is TGTGCCAGTAGTCCGATGGGGGGTTATGGCTACACCTTC. The chain uses TRBV19 and TRBJ1-2; a weak D match, TRBD1 (5 bases). V was clipped by 5 bases and J by 5 bases, with 12 bases between them. Germline loops: CDR1 LNHDA, CDR2 SQIVND (reference sequence). The CDR3 sequence is 13 residues long.

This clone was found a few times. Other DNA variants within this sample encode the same CDR3. The chain links TRBV5-4 to TRBJ2-5, with 8 bases aligning to TRBD1. Germline V gene data show CDR1 as SGHNT and CDR2 as YYREEE (reference sequence). Losses at the gene ends were 1 base for V and 5 bases for J; bases not matched to a gene: 4. The CDR3 length is 14 residues. CDR3 sequence (DNA): TGTGCCAGCAGCTTGCAGGGGGCGGGGGAGACCCAGTACTTC. This sequence encodes CASSLQGAGETQYF.

This clone was recorded a few times. V and J are TRBV29-1 and TRBJ2-6; D unclear. Germline V CDR1 and CDR2: SQVTM, ANQGSEA. This CDR3 has 13 residues. Trimming pared 5 bases from V and 4 bases from J, leaving 9 bases between. Written as DNA, the CDR3 is TGCAGCGTTTTCCCCAGGGGGGCCAACGTCCTGACTTTC. It yields the protein CSVFPRGANVLTF.